This is a list of T cell receptor beta chains from one sample in a study of beta chain features in type 1 diabetes. Profiled with immunoSEQ multiplex PCR; TCRdb holds only in-frame clones, not every one. The sample carries 130,000 to 150,000 clones, around a tenth recorded once. Sequencing input: central memory CD4+ T cells from blood. All receptors come from a young man in good health. Both conserved end residues are part of each CDR3. D genes are given only for firm matches. Clone size is shown for a subset of rows, as once, few, many or a class of expanded clone.

NA | TRBJ1-1 | 13 | TRBV30 | few | CAWSSGDGTEAFF | TGTGCCTGGAGTTCAGGGGATGGAACTGAAGCTTTCTTT
NA | TRBJ1-5 | 15 | TRBV4-3 | few | CASSQDLRVGQPQHF | TGCGCCAGCAGCCAAGATCTCAGGGTCGGTCAGCCCCAGCATTTT
NA | TRBJ2-3 | 15 | TRBV5-6 | few | CASIQGFGDGDTQYF | TGTGCCAGCATTCAGGGGTTTGGTGATGGAGATACGCAGTATTTT
TRBD1 | TRBJ1-2 | 16 | TRBV7-2 | few | CASSLHRTGDGYGYTF | TGTGCCAGCAGTTTACATAGAACAGGGGATGGCTATGGCTACACCTTC
TRBD1 | TRBJ2-7 | 15 | TRBV7-9 | NA | CASSRTPGQGYEQYF | TGTGCCAGCAGCCGAACACCGGGACAGGGCTACGAGCAGTACTTC
NA | TRBJ2-1 | 12 | TRBV6-5 | few | CASGDSYNEQFF | TGTGCCAGCGGAGACTCCTACAATGAGCAGTTCTTC
TRBD1 | TRBJ1-5 | 13 | TRBV27 | NA | CASRGQGNQPQHF | TGTGCCAGCAGGGGACAGGGGAATCAGCCCCAGCATTTT
NA | TRBJ2-1 | 15 | TRBV6-5 | few | CASSYSLQAYNEQFF | TGTGCCAGCAGTTACTCGCTGCAGGCTTACAATGAGCAGTTCTTC
NA | TRBJ1-2 | 15 | TRBV9 | few | CASSGHGGQVDGYTF | TGTGCCAGCAGCGGGCACGGGGGGCAGGTGGATGGCTACACCTTC
TRBD1 | TRBJ2-5 | 15 | TRBV10-2 | NA | CASRGQGAIWETQYF | TGCGCCAGCAGAGGACAGGGGGCGATTTGGGAGACCCAGTACTTC
TRBD1 | TRBJ1-1 | 17 | TRBV7-9 | NA | CASSLGDRGRMNTEAFF | TGTGCCAGCAGCTTAGGAGACAGGGGCAGAATGAACACTGAAGCTTTCTTT
NA | TRBJ2-1 | 15 | TRBV7-9 | NA | CASSPRGQIYNEQFF | TGTGCCAGCAGCCCTAGGGGACAAATCTACAATGAGCAGTTCTTC
TRBD1 | TRBJ2-7 | 18 | TRBV5-1 | few | CASSLAASGGTDFYEQYF | TGCGCCAGCAGCTTGGCCGCATCGGGTGGGACAGACTTCTACGAGCAGTACTTC
NA | TRBJ2-3 | 15 | TRBV7-2 | few | CASSSTGYSTDTQYF | TGTGCCAGCAGCTCGACAGGTTATAGCACAGATACGCAGTATTTT
TRBD1 | TRBJ1-2 | 15 | TRBV15 | NA | CATSRALGQSYGYTF | TGTGCCACCAGCAGAGCCCTGGGACAGTCCTATGGCTACACCTTC
TRBD1 | TRBJ1-3 | 16 | TRBV10-3 | NA | CAISAQGAQAGNTIYF | TGTGCCATCAGTGCTCAGGGGGCGCAGGCTGGAAACACCATATATTTT
TRBD1 | TRBJ2-7 | 13 | TRBV5-4 | few | CASSRQGADEQYF | TGTGCCAGCAGCAGACAGGGGGCGGACGAGCAGTACTTC
NA | TRBJ1-4 | 16 | TRBV4-1 | few | CASSLQQPGQNEKLFF | TGCGCCAGCAGCCTGCAGCAACCGGGACAAAATGAAAAACTGTTTTTT
TRBD1 | TRBJ2-6 | 16 | TRBV7-2 | NA | CASGQGAGSGANVLTF | TGTGCCAGCGGCCAGGGGGCTGGCTCTGGGGCCAACGTCCTGACTTTC
NA | TRBJ2-7 | 14 | TRBV18 | many | CASSPSRDNYEQYF | TGTGCCAGCTCGCCGAGTCGGGACAACTACGAGCAGTACTTC
NA | TRBJ2-3 | 15 | TRBV5-6 | NA | CASSLDPSRTDTQYF | TGTGCCAGCAGCTTGGACCCTTCGAGGACAGATACGCAGTATTTT
TRBD2 | TRBJ2-5 | 14 | TRBV7-2 | few | CASSLGGGVETQYF | TGTGCCAGCAGCTTGGGCGGGGGGGTTGAGACCCAGTACTTC
TRBD1 | TRBJ1-5 | 15 | TRBV6-5 | NA | CASSYRQGGNQPQHF | TGTGCCAGCAGTTACCGACAGGGGGGCAATCAGCCCCAGCATTTT
TRBD2 | TRBJ2-6 | 15 | TRBV18 | few | CASSPAGAGANVLTF | TGTGCCAGCTCACCAGCGGGGGCTGGGGCCAACGTCCTGACTTTC
TRBD2 | TRBJ2-4 | 20 | TRBV2 | NA | CASRGLAGGPFSSAKNIQYF | TGTGCCAGCAGGGGACTAGCGGGGGGGCCTTTCAGTTCAGCCAAAAACATTCAGTACTTC
NA | TRBJ2-5 | 12 | TRBV7-9 | few | CASSLRQETQYF | TGTGCCAGCAGCTTACGGCAAGAGACCCAGTACTTC
NA | TRBJ2-1 | 12 | TRBV10-2 | few | CASSELYNEQFF | TGCGCCAGCAGCGAACTCTACAATGAGCAGTTCTTC
NA | TRBJ2-3 | 13 | TRBV7-3 | many | CASSWRLEDTQYF | TGTGCCAGCAGCTGGAGACTAGAGGATACGCAGTATTTT
TRBD1 | TRBJ2-5 | 16 | TRBV5-1 | few | CASSLSGQGEQETQYF | TGCGCCAGCAGCTTGTCGGGACAGGGGGAACAAGAGACCCAGTACTTC